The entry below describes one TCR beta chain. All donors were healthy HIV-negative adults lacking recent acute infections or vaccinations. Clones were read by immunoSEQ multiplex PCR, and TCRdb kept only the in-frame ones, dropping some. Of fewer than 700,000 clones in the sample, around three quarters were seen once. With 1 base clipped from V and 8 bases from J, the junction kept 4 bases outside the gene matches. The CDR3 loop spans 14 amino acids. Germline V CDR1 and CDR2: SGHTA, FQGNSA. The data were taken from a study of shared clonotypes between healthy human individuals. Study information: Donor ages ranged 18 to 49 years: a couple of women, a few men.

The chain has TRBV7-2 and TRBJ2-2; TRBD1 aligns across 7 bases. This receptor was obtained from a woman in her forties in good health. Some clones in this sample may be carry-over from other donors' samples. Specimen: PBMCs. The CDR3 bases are TGTGCCAGCAGCTTAGACAGGGGTTCGGGGGAGCTGTTTTTT. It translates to CASSLDRGSGELFF.